Listed below are T cell receptor beta chains from one sample, sequenced in a study of cytomegalovirus exposure and HLA in healthy donors. Produced via immunoSEQ multiplex PCR; TCRdb's table is partial and in-frame only. The sample has around 400,000 clones, roughly 85% seen once. Sequencing was performed on PBMCs. The receptors were sampled from a woman aged 18-29 years in good health and CMV-seronegative. CDR3s include the opening cysteine and the closing phenylalanine or tryptophan. The D gene is left open where the match is weak. Expanded clones get a size class; other rows say once, few or many, or leave the size out.

. | . | TRBJ1-5 | TRBV11-2 | TGTGCCAGCAGCTACACAGGATCCGATCAGCCCCAGCATTTT | CASSYTGSDQPQHF
once | TRBD1 | TRBJ2-5 | TRBV2 | TGTGCCAGCAGGGACGTACAGGGGACCTCTTTGTACTTC | CASRDVQGTSLYF
. | TRBD1 | TRBJ2-5 | TRBV6-1 | TGTGCCAGCAGTGTGGGACAGTCGGAGACCCAGTACTTC | CASSVGQSETQYF
. | . | TRBJ1-2 | TRBV30 | TGTGCCTGGAGTGGGTTGGCCTCGTATGGCTACACCTTC | CAWSGLASYGYTF
. | TRBD1 | TRBJ1-5 | TRBV19 | TGTGCCAGTAGTACCGGGACAGGGGTTGGCGGCAATCAGCCCCAGCATTTT | CASSTGTGVGGNQPQHF
. | . | TRBJ2-7 | TRBV5-1 | TGCGCCAGCAGCTTGGCCGGGCCGGGGATCAACGAGCAGTACTTC | CASSLAGPGINEQYF
. | TRBD2 | TRBJ2-7 | TRBV7-6 | TGTGCCAGCAGCCCTCGGGAGGGCACCTACGAGCAGTACTTC | CASSPREGTYEQYF
. | TRBD1 | TRBJ1-5 | TRBV2 | TGTGCCAGCAGCCCTAGGGACAGGGGCAATCAGCCCCAGCATTTT | CASSPRDRGNQPQHF
. | . | TRBJ2-7 | TRBV7-2 | TGTGCCAGCAGCTTCAGAGGACTCTACGAGCAGTACTTC | CASSFRGLYEQYF
. | . | TRBJ2-5 | TRBV6-4 | TGTGCCAGCAGTGAGAGCTCAGGGGGGGAGACCCAGTACTTC | CASSESSGGETQYF
once | TRBD2 | TRBJ2-7 | TRBV27 | TGTGCCAGCAGTGTTGCGGGAGGGTACGAGCAGTACTTC | CASSVAGGYEQYF
. | TRBD1 | TRBJ1-5 | TRBV5-1 | TGCGCCAGCAGCCCGACAGGGGACAATCAGCCCCAGCATTTT | CASSPTGDNQPQHF
. | . | TRBJ2-5 | TRBV18 | TGTGCCAGCTCACCAAGCGAGACCCAGTACTTC | CASSPSETQYF
few | . | TRBJ1-5 | TRBV28 | TGTGCCAGCAGTTGGACGGGAGGCAATCAGCCCCAGCATTTT | CASSWTGGNQPQHF
. | TRBD1 | TRBJ1-2 | TRBV11-2 | TGTGCCAGCAGCATTAGGGGGACAGGGCCGGAAGGCTACACCTTC | CASSIRGTGPEGYTF
. | . | TRBJ1-5 | TRBV2 | TGTGCCAGCAGTGTTGTCACCGCGGATCAGCCCCAGCATTTT | CASSVVTADQPQHF
. | . | TRBJ2-1 | TRBV7-9 | TGTGCCAGCAGCTCCCGACTAGAGCATGAGCAGTTCTTC | CASSSRLEHEQFF
. | . | TRBJ1-5 | TRBV5-8 | TGTGCCAGCAGCTTGGCCCTCGGGGGTTATCAGCCCCAGCATTTT | CASSLALGGYQPQHF
. | TRBD2 | TRBJ2-2 | TRBV6-5 | TGTGCCGCGCGGGGGGCGGACGGGGAGCTGTTTTTT | CAARGADGELFF
. | . | TRBJ2-2 | TRBV5-4 | TGTGCCAGCAGCCCTCTTGCGCAGGCGAACACCGGGGAGCTGTTTTTT | CASSPLAQANTGELFF
. | . | TRBJ1-2 | TRBV18 | TGTGCCAGCTCACCGGGGAGGGACTATGGCTACACCTTC | CASSPGRDYGYTF
. | . | TRBJ2-1 | TRBV5-6 | TGTGCCAGCAGTGCTAGGTATGGCTCCTACAATGAGCAGTTCTTC | CASSARYGSYNEQFF
. | . | TRBJ2-1 | TRBV7-3 | TGTGCCAGCAGCTCGGGTGGTGAGCAGTTCTTC | CASSSGGEQFF
. | . | TRBJ1-5 | TRBV11-2 | TGTGCCAGCAGCGGGGACAAGGGTCAGCCCCAGCATTTT | CASSGDKGQPQHF
. | TRBD2 | TRBJ2-6 | TRBV4-1 | TGCGCCAGCAGCCAAACCCAACTAGCGGGGGGGCACGGGGCCAACGTCCTGACTTTC | CASSQTQLAGGHGANVLTF
. | . | TRBJ2-7 | TRBV5-1 | TGCGCCAGCAGCTTGGGGGGCAGGAGCTCCTACGAGCAGTACTTC | CASSLGGRSSYEQYF